This TCR beta chain stems from a study of tissue T cells after allogeneic stem cell transplantation. Details on this clone: Its antigen is as yet unknown.

With 7 bases clipped from V and 8 bases from J, the junction kept 11 bases outside the gene matches. This CDR3 has 14 amino acids. CDR1 and CDR2 (germline): LNHDA, SQIVND (reference sequence). Study observations and caveats: Few T cell clones were shared across patients, but motif clusters showed tissue-specific shared signatures. The patient cohort was small and clinically heterogeneous, with limited sampling depth. Anatomically similar tissues had similar TCR repertoires within each patient.

The assay was immunoSEQ multiplex PCR, and TCRdb's table has in-frame clones only and misses some. The sample lists 5,000 to 6,500 clones, roughly 61% seen once, with roughly an eighth in the top ten. The material sequenced was duodenum tissue, taken at autopsy. This receptor was obtained from a woman aged 18-49 years with breast cancer. The rearrangement uses TRBV19 and TRBJ1-2; 9 bases fit TRBD1. The DNA of the CDR3 is TGTGCCAGTACCGGGGGACAGGGCTCTTGGGGCTACACCTTC. Its protein product is CASTGGQGSWGYTF.